This TCR beta chain was sequenced for a study of long-term antiretroviral therapy in people with HIV. Study observations and caveats: Compared with controls, HIV repertoires showed narrower CDR3 length ranges.

Details on this clone: No antigen is known for it.

At the survey level, the v3.0 immunoSEQ assay was run. The study targeted roughly 35,000-50,000 T-cell genomes per sample in sequencing. Sequencing used immunoSEQ multiplex PCR; TCRdb keeps in-frame clones, though not all of them. The sample carries just over 20,000 clones, just under 85% recorded once. Germline CDR1 is SGHRS and CDR2 is YFSETQ. Trimming cost V 6 bases and J 4 bases; bases outside gene matches: 9. The CDR3 contains 14 residues. Sequences were derived from unsorted PBMCs, sampled 0.5 years after starting antiretroviral therapy. This TCR derives from a man younger than 30 with HIV. The J gene is TRBJ1-1, the V gene TRBV5-1; 7 nucleotides line up with TRBD1. Written as DNA, the CDR3 is TGCGCCAGCAACTCCTACAGGGGCGCCACTGAAGCTTTCTTT. Translation: CASNSYRGATEAFF.